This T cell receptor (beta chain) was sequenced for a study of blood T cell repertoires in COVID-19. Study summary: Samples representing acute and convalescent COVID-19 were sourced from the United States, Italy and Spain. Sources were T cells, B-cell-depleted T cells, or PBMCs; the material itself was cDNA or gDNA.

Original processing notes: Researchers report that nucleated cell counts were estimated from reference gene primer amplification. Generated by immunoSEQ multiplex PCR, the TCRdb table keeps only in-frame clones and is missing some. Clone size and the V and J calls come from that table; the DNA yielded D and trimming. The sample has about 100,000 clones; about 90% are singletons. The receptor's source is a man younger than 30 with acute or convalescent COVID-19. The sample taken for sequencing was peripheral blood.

CDR3 sequence (DNA): TGTGCCAGCTCACCGCGGACAGGGGGAAATGAAAAACTGTTTTTT. Translation: CASSPRTGGNEKLFF. The rearrangement joins TRBV18 to TRBJ1-4, with 10 positions matching TRBD1. The CDR3 is 15 residues long. Germline lookup yields CDR1 KGHSH and CDR2 LQKENI. V lost 3 bases, J lost 5 bases, and 3 bases stayed unmatched.